Listed below are T cell receptor beta chains from one sample, sequenced in a study of identical twins. In TCRdb, the 5' RACE reads were re-called with MiXCR into one record per CDR3 protein. The data hold hundreds of thousands of distinct CDR3 sequences, with around 24% observed a single time. The same sample was also used in a study of yellow fever vaccine responses in identical twins.

Input material: CD4+ T cells sorted from blood. The origin of the receptors is a young woman in good health. Each CDR3 is given with its conserved first and last residue. Fields, in order: J gene, D gene, clone size, V gene, CDR3 DNA, CDR3 protein. D genes are given only for firm matches. Some rows mark clone size as missing; the rest say once, few, many or name a class of expanded clone.

TRBJ2-2 . few TRBV10-3 TGTGCCATCAGTGAGCGGGGGCCAGCGAACACCGGGGAGCTGTTTTTT CAISERGPANTGELFF
TRBJ2-2 TRBD1 . TRBV15 TGTGCCACCAGCAGATTAGGGACAGCGAACACCGGGGAGCTGTTTTTT CATSRLGTANTGELFF
TRBJ2-5 TRBD2 . TRBV20-1 TGCAGTGCTGACCCCGCGGGAGCCTCAGAGACCCAGTACTTC CSADPAGASETQYF
TRBJ1-2 TRBD1 . TRBV5-1 TGCGCCAGCGGTCGAGGAATTGGGGACAGGGGGAAGAATGGCTACACCTTC CASGRGIGDRGKNGYTF
TRBJ1-5 . . TRBV2 TGTGCCGGGGGCCGGGGAGGAGGCAATCAGCCCCAGCATTTT CAGGRGGGNQPQHF
TRBJ2-3 . . TRBV20-1 TGCAGTGCTCACCGAGGACTTAGCACAGATACGCAGTATTTT CSAHRGLSTDTQYF
TRBJ2-1 TRBD2 many TRBV12-3/TRBV12-4 TGTGCCAGCAGCCTCGGACTAGCGGGAGTGTCTGAGCAGTTCTTC CASSLGLAGVSEQFF
TRBJ1-6 TRBD1 . TRBV7-2 TGTGCCAGCAGCTTAAGACAGGGGTTTAATTCACCCCTCCACTTT CASSLRQGFNSPLHF
TRBJ1-2 TRBD1 . TRBV12-3/TRBV12-4 TGTGCCAGCAGCTCATTCGGAGGACAGGCGGGGGGTGGCTACACCTTC CASSSFGGQAGGGYTF
TRBJ1-2 TRBD1 . TRBV5-1 TGCGCCAGCGGGACAGGGGGCGTCAAGAACTATGGCTACACCTTC CASGTGGVKNYGYTF
TRBJ2-1 TRBD1 . TRBV7-8 TGTGCCAGCAGCTCCCAGACAGGGAGCTCCTACAATGAGCAGTTCTTC CASSSQTGSSYNEQFF
TRBJ1-6 TRBD1 . TRBV20-1 TGCAGTGCTACTACCGTGGGACAGGCTAATTCACCCCTCCACTTT CSATTVGQANSPLHF
TRBJ2-5 TRBD2 few TRBV5-1 TGCGCCAGCAGCGTGGAGGGACTAGCAATAGAGACCCAGTACTTC CASSVEGLAIETQYF
TRBJ2-5 TRBD2 . TRBV2 TGTGCCAGCAGTGAAGGGCAACTAGCGGGAGGGACCCAGAACTTC CASSEGQLAGGTQNF
TRBJ1-2 . . TRBV3-1 TGTGCCAGCAGCCAAGGACCGTTGGGTAGTACGGGCTACACCTTC CASSQGPLGSTGYTF
TRBJ2-3 TRBD2 few TRBV6-2/TRBV6-3 TGTGCCAGCAGTTACTCCCCACTAGCGGGAGCTGCAGATACGCAGTATTTT CASSYSPLAGAADTQYF
TRBJ2-3 . few TRBV24-1 TGTGCCACCAGTGATTTGGCGGCAGGGACAAAGGGGACGCAGTATTTT CATSDLAAGTKGTQYF
TRBJ2-1 . . TRBV5-6 TGTGCCAGCAGCAACAATGGCGAGGCCTACAATGAGCAGTTCTTC CASSNNGEAYNEQFF
TRBJ2-1 . . TRBV29-1 TGCAGCGTTGGGGCAGTAGGGAGTGAGCAGTTCTTC CSVGAVGSEQFF
TRBJ1-2 TRBD1 . TRBV10-3 TGTGCCATCAGAGGGGACAGGGTTGTTGCTGGCTACACCTTC CAIRGDRVVAGYTF
TRBJ2-2 . few TRBV27 TGTGCCAGCAGCCCAGGGGTGGTGAGGACCGGGGAGCTGTTTTTT CASSPGVVRTGELFF
TRBJ2-5 . . TRBV18 TGTGCCAGCTCACCACCCCGTCAGACCCAGTACTTC CASSPPRQTQYF
TRBJ2-5 . . TRBV4-1 TGCGCCAGCAGCCAAGATTGGCAGCCCCAAGAGACCCAGTACTTC CASSQDWQPQETQYF
TRBJ2-5 TRBD2 few TRBV9 TGTGCCAGCAGCGAGGGGACTAGCGGTGAGACCCAGTACTTC CASSEGTSGETQYF
TRBJ2-1 TRBD2 . TRBV19 TGTGCCAGTAGTGGACTAGCGGATAGCTCCTACAATGAGCAGTTCTTC CASSGLADSSYNEQFF
TRBJ2-4 . few TRBV4-1 TGCGCCAGCAGCCAAGATCAGGTTGGGGGCCAGTACTTC CASSQDQVGGQYF
TRBJ2-3 TRBD2 few TRBV6-1 TGTGCCAGCCAGCGGGAGTTTTCTAGCACAGATACGCAGTATTTT CASQREFSSTDTQYF
TRBJ2-1 . few TRBV25-1 TGTGCCAGCAGTGGAGGCGGGCTGAGCTCCTACAATGAGCAGTTCTTC CASSGGGLSSYNEQFF
TRBJ2-1 . few TRBV3-1 TGTGCCAGCAGCCAGGACCAGCGGGTCGAGCAGTTCTTC CASSQDQRVEQFF
TRBJ1-3 . few TRBV19 TGTGCCAGTAGTATCGACATCTCTGGAAACACCATATATTTT CASSIDISGNTIYF
TRBJ1-1 . . TRBV2 TGTGCCAGCAGTGAAGGGGGGGTGAACACTGAAGCTTTCTTT CASSEGGVNTEAFF
TRBJ2-5 TRBD2 few TRBV13 TGTGCCAGCAGCATCGCCGGGACTAGTGGAGAGACCCAGTACTTC CASSIAGTSGETQYF
TRBJ2-4 . . TRBV28 TGTGCCAGCAGTTCCGGGGCTACAATAGCCAAAAACATTCAGTACTTC CASSSGATIAKNIQYF
TRBJ2-2 . few TRBV9 TGTGCCAGCAGCTGGAAGCAGACGGGCGGGGAGCTGTTTTTT CASSWKQTGGELFF
TRBJ1-1 TRBD1 few TRBV19 TGTGCCAGTAGTATGACAGGGGGGCTGAACACTGAAGCTTTCTTT CASSMTGGLNTEAFF
TRBJ2-1 TRBD2 . TRBV20-1 TGCAGTGCTGCTCGGACTAGCGGGAGGGTCCTACCGTCCTACAATGAGCAGTTCTTC CSAARTSGRVLPSYNEQFF
TRBJ2-7 TRBD2 few TRBV28 TGTGCCAGCAGTAAAGGGACTAGCGGGAACTACGAGCAGTACTTC CASSKGTSGNYEQYF
TRBJ1-3 . few TRBV12-3/TRBV12-4 TGTGCCAGCAGTTTGATGAGGGGCCACACCATATATTTT CASSLMRGHTIYF
TRBJ2-2 TRBD1 few TRBV12-3/TRBV12-4 TGTGCCAGCAGTTTATACACAGGGGGCACCGGGGAGCTGTTTTTT CASSLYTGGTGELFF
TRBJ2-1 . once TRBV12-3/TRBV12-4 TGTGCCAGCAGTTTCGTGGATGAGCAGCTCTTC CASSFVDEQLF
TRBJ2-1 TRBD2 . TRBV6-2/TRBV6-3 TGTGCCAGCAGTAAAGGCACGGGACTAGCGGGAGTCGGTGAGCAGTTCTTC CASSKGTGLAGVGEQFF
TRBJ2-7 TRBD2 few TRBV20-1 TGCAGTGCCGCAAAAACCGGGACTAGCGCCTACGAGCAGTACTTC CSAAKTGTSAYEQYF
TRBJ1-5 TRBD1 . TRBV3-1 TGTGCCAGCAGTTACGGGACAGGGGGGAATCAGCCCCAGCATTTT CASSYGTGGNQPQHF
TRBJ2-3 . . TRBV20-1 TGCAGTGCTAACGCGGGACAGTCCAGAGATACGCAGTATTTT CSANAGQSRDTQYF
TRBJ1-1 . many TRBV29-1 TGCAGCGTTGGTAACACTGAAGCTTTCTTT CSVGNTEAFF
TRBJ2-5 TRBD2 few TRBV24-1 TGTGCCACCAGTGGAAGGACTAGCGAGACCCAGTACTTC CATSGRTSETQYF
TRBJ2-2 . . TRBV6-2/TRBV6-3 TGTGCCAGCAGCAAAAGAGGGGGGTTCGCGAACACCGGGGAGCTGTTTTTT CASSKRGGFANTGELFF
TRBJ2-2 . . TRBV5-1 TGCGCCAGCAGCACTCAAAACACCGGGGAGCTGTTTTTT CASSTQNTGELFF